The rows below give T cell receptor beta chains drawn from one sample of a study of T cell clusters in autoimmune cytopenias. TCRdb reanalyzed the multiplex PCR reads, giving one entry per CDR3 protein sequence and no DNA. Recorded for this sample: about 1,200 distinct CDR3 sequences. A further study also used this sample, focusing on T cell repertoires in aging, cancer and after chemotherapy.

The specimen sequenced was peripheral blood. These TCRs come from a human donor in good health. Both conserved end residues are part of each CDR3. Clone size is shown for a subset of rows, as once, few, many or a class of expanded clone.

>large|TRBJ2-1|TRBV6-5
CASRPTSRGESYNEQFF
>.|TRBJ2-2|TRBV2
CASRSQGNTGELFF
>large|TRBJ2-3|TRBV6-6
CASSSSGRGTDTQYF
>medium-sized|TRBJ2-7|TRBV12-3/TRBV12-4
CASSRGGYEQYF
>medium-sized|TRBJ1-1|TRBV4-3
CASSQDRNTEAFF
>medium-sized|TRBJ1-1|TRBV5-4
CASSTRMNTEAFF
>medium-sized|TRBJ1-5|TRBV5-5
CASSIRPGQGLRGHQPQHF
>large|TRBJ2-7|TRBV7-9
CASSLHSYEQYF
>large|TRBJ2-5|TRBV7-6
CASSLVFETQYF
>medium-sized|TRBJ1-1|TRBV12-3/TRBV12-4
CASRQQGFEAFF
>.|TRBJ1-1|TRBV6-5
CASSSGGGKTEAFF
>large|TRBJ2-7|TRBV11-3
CASSLGPSGSYEQYF
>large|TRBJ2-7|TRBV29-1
CSVGRGGTLNEQYF
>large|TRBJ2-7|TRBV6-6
CASSYSTAGGASSYEQYF
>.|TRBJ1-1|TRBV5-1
CASSARQLNTEAFF
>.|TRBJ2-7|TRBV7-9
CASSLLGQGATSTYEQYF
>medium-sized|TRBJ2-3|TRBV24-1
CATGAGVTDTQYF
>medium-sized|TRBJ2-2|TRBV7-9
CASSPLPTGELFF
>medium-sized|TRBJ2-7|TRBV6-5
CASRDSYKYEQYF
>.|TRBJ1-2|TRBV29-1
CSVDLRDRVYTF
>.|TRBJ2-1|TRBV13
CASSGRTSGRALTYNEQFF
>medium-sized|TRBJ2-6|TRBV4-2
CASSQGLADAPGANVLTF
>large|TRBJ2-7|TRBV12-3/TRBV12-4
CASSLVEDEQYF
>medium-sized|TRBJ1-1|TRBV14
CASSQGNSGSTEAFF
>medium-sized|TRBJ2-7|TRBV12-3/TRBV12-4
CASGASRDEQYF
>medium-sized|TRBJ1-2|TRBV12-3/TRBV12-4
CASSLGQGIDGYTF
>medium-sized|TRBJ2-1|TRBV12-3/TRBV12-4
CASAPPGGRQYNEQFF
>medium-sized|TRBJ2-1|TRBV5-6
CASSLGLAGNGEQFF
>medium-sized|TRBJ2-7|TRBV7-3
CASSPVGSELAGVKYF
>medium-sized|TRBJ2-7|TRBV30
CAWGGRLDEQYF
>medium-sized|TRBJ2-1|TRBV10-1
CASSGKSGSNEQFF
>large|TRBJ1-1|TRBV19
CASSIRRGNTEAFF
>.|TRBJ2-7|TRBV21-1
CASRGRSLYEQYF
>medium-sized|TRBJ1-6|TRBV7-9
CASSLTGGYNSPLHF
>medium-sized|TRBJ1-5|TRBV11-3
CASSLDSRRLGNQPQHF
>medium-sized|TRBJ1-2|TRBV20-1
CSARDPGTGDGYTF
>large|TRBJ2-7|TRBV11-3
CASSRYGNEQYF
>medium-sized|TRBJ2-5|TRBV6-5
CASSSLGQATQETQYF
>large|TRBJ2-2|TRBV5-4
CASSSQTANTGELFF
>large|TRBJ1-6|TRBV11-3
CASSSSQGSNSPLHF
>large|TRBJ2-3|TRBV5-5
CASSLPGLAADTQYF
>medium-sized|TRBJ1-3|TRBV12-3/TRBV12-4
CASILVGAGNTIYF
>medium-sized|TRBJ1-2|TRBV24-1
CATSDLSLSYGYTF
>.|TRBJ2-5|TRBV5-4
CASSRTSGLQETQYF
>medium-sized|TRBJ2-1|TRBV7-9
CASSLVGGGNEQFF
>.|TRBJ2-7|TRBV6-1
CASSASPGPYEQYF
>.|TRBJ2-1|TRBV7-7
CASSLVLGASTNEQFF
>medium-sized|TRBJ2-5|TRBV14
CASSERRGFATETQYF
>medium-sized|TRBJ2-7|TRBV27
CASSPSGTGDAEQYF
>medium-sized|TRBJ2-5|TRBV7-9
CASRETGIQETQYF
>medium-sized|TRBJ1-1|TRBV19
CASTPRGSQFMNTEAFF
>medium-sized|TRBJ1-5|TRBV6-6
CASSYPGQGQPQHF